This T cell receptor beta chain was observed in a study of blood T cell repertoires in COVID-19. Seattle's cohort entered during active infection and was followed longitudinally. Sequenced by immunoSEQ multiplex PCR; TCRdb stores in-frame clones only, minus some. The repertoire has about 200,000 clones, around 76% of them found once; the top ten carry 7.8%. Sequencing input: peripheral blood. This sequence originates from a woman in her fifties or sixties with COVID-19, enrolled during active disease.

This CDR3 reads CASSLSTGGGELFF. The CDR3 region has the DNA TGTGCCAGCAGCTTAAGCACCGGGGGCGGGGAGCTGTTTTTT. The rearrangement links TRBV7-2 to TRBJ2-2, with D possibly matching TRBD2 (6 bases). The ends were cut back, 2 bases at V and 7 bases at J, with 11 bases in the middle. This CDR3 has 14 residues. The V gene's germline CDR1 is SGHTA and CDR2 FQGNSA.